Listed below are T cell receptor beta chains from one sample, sequenced in a study of cytomegalovirus exposure and HLA in healthy donors. Here immunoSEQ multiplex PCR was the method, and the copy in TCRdb shows in-frame clones only, minus some. The data hold around 110,000 clones, with about 79% observed a single time. The sample comprised PBMCs. These receptor sequences come from a man aged 25 to 45 in good health and CMV-seropositive. Both conserved end residues are trimmed from each CDR3. Not all rows give a size; the values are once, few, many and, for expanded clones, a class.

J gene: TRBJ1-3; clone size: -; V gene: TRBV4-3; CDR3 protein: ASSRLTGSGNTIY
J gene: TRBJ2-5; clone size: -; V gene: TRBV7-9; CDR3 protein: ASSKGGLAGSAETQY
J gene: TRBJ1-5; clone size: -; V gene: TRBV7-2; CDR3 protein: ASSVDMRSQPQH
J gene: TRBJ2-5; clone size: -; V gene: TRBV7-9; CDR3 protein: ASSPYSGIGETQY
J gene: TRBJ1-2; clone size: -; V gene: TRBV5-6; CDR3 protein: ASSLQQSYYGYT
J gene: TRBJ2-3; clone size: -; V gene: TRBV29-1; CDR3 protein: SAPTSGADTQY
J gene: TRBJ1-1; clone size: -; V gene: TRBV9; CDR3 protein: ASSAGLMNTEAF
J gene: TRBJ1-2; clone size: -; V gene: TRBV9; CDR3 protein: ASSVAWETGNYGYT
J gene: TRBJ1-4; clone size: -; V gene: TRBV7-6; CDR3 protein: ASSLVLAGATNEKLF
J gene: TRBJ2-7; clone size: -; V gene: TRBV19; CDR3 protein: ASSIALPAAYHLYEQY
J gene: TRBJ2-7; clone size: -; V gene: TRBV18; CDR3 protein: ASSPSQVNEQY
J gene: TRBJ1-6; clone size: -; V gene: TRBV19; CDR3 protein: ASSDRANNSPLH
J gene: TRBJ2-7; clone size: -; V gene: TRBV13; CDR3 protein: ASSLQGFGYEQY
J gene: TRBJ2-2; clone size: -; V gene: TRBV11-2; CDR3 protein: ASSFWGEPGELF
J gene: TRBJ1-5; clone size: -; V gene: TRBV5-5; CDR3 protein: ASSAGTGVVGNQPQH
J gene: TRBJ1-1; clone size: -; V gene: TRBV5-1; CDR3 protein: ASSLSGTGDVAF
J gene: TRBJ1-2; clone size: -; V gene: TRBV7-9; CDR3 protein: ASSQDRGYYGYT
J gene: TRBJ2-6; clone size: -; V gene: TRBV10-3; CDR3 protein: AIKRQEDSGANVLT
J gene: TRBJ2-3; clone size: -; V gene: TRBV11-2; CDR3 protein: ASSLLAGATDTQY
J gene: TRBJ2-5; clone size: -; V gene: TRBV6-5; CDR3 protein: ASSYTGHIQETQY
J gene: TRBJ1-2; clone size: -; V gene: TRBV4-3; CDR3 protein: ASSQVAGTGGFIRYGYT
J gene: TRBJ2-1; clone size: once; V gene: TRBV27; CDR3 protein: ASSLRLAGVIGHNEQF
J gene: TRBJ2-1; clone size: -; V gene: TRBV7-9; CDR3 protein: ASSLERGIYNEQF
J gene: TRBJ2-7; clone size: few; V gene: TRBV9; CDR3 protein: ASSVGPEAAGYEQY
J gene: TRBJ1-1; clone size: -; V gene: TRBV4-2; CDR3 protein: ASSQDDVLYGNTEAF
J gene: TRBJ1-6; clone size: -; V gene: TRBV6-4; CDR3 protein: ASRTGQGSPLH
J gene: TRBJ1-6; clone size: -; V gene: TRBV5-1; CDR3 protein: ASSRTLITGTENNSPLH
J gene: TRBJ2-1; clone size: once; V gene: TRBV9; CDR3 protein: ASSPPGGLAGGEQF
J gene: TRBJ2-5; clone size: few; V gene: TRBV28; CDR3 protein: ATQTHSGSVETQY
J gene: TRBJ2-2; clone size: once; V gene: TRBV14; CDR3 protein: ASSQAASGRAEHRGAV
J gene: TRBJ2-3; clone size: -; V gene: TRBV7-9; CDR3 protein: ASSTEGHTDTQY
J gene: TRBJ2-1; clone size: -; V gene: TRBV5-5; CDR3 protein: ASSLRAGTGGVGEQF
J gene: TRBJ2-7; clone size: -; V gene: TRBV6-5; CDR3 protein: ASSYSKAGWVYEQY
J gene: TRBJ1-6; clone size: -; V gene: TRBV5-1; CDR3 protein: ASRLQGGPNSPLH
J gene: TRBJ1-3; clone size: -; V gene: TRBV29-1; CDR3 protein: SVSSGTTGNTIY